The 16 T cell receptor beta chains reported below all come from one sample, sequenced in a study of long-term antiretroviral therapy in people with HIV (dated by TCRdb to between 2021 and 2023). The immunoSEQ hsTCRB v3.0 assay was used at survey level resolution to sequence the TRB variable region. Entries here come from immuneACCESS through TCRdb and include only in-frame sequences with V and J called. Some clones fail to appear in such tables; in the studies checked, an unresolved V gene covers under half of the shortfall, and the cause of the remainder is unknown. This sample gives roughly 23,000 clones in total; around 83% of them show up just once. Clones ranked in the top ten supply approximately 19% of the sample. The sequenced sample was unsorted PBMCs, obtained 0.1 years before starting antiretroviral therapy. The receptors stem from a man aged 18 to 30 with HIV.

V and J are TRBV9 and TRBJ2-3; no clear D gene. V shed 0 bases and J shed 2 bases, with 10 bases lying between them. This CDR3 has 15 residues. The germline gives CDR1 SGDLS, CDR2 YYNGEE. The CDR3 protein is CASSVGTKLTDTQYF. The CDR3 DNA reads TGTGCCAGCAGCGTAGGGACGAAGCTCACAGATACGCAGTATTTT. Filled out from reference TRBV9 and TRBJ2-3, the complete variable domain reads DSGVTQTPKHLITATGQRVTLRCSPRSGDLSVYWYQQSLDQGLQFLIQYYNGEERAKGNILERFSAQQFPDLHSELNLSSLELGDSALYFCASSVGTKLTDTQYFGPGTRLTVL.

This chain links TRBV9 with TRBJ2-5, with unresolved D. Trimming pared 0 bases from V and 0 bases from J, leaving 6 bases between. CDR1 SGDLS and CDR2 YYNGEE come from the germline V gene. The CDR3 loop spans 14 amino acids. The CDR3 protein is CASSVAGYQETQYF. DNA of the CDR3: TGTGCCAGCAGCGTAGCGGGCTACCAAGAGACCCAGTACTTC.

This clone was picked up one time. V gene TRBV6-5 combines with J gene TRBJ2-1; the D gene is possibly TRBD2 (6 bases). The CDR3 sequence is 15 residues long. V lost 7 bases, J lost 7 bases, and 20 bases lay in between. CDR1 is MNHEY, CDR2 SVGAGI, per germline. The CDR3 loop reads CASTWSRRAYNEQFF. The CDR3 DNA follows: TGTGCCAGCACCTGGAGCAGGAGGGCTTATAATGAGCAGTTCTTC.

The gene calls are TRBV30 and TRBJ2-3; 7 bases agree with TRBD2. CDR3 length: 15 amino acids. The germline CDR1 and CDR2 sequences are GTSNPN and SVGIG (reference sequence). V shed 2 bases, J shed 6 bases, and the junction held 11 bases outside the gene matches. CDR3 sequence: CAWSSSGVLSDTQYF. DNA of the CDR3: TGTGCCTGGAGTTCCAGCGGGGTCCTTTCTGATACGCAGTATTTT.

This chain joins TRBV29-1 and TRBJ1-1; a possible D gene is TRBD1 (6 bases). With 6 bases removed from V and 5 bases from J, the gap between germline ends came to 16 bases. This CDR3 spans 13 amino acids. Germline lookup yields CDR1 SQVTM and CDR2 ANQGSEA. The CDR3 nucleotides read TGCAGCGTCACTGAACAGGGTCGAACTGAAGCTTTCTTT. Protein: CSVTEQGRTEAFF.

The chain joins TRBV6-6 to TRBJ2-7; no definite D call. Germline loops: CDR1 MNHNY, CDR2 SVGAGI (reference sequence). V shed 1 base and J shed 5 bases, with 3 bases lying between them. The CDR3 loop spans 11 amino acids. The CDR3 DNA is TGTGCCAGCAGTTACTACAACGAGCAGTACTTC. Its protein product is CASSYYNEQYF.

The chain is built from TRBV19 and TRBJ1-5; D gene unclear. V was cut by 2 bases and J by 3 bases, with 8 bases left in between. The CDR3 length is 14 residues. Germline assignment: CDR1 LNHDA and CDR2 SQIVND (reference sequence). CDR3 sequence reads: CASSIRGPNQPQHF. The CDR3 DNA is TGTGCCAGTAGTATACGAGGGCCCAATCAGCCCCAGCATTTT.

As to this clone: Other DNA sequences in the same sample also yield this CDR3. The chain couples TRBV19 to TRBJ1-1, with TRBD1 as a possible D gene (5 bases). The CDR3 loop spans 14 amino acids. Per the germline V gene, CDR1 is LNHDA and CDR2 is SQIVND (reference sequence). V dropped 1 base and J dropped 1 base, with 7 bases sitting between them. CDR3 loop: CASSIGGWNTEAFF. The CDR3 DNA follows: TGTGCCAGTAGTATAGGGGGGTGGAACACTGAAGCTTTCTTT.

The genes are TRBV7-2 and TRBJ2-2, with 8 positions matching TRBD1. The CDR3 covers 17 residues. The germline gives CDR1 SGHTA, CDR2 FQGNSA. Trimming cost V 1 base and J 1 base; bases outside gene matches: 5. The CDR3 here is CASSLVGGTGNTGELFF. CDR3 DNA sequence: TGTGCCAGCAGCTTAGTGGGCGGGACAGGGAACACCGGGGAGCTGTTTTTT.

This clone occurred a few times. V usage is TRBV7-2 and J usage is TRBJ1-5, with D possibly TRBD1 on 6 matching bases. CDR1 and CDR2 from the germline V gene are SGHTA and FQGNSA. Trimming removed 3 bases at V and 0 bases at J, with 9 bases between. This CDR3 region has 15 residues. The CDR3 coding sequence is TGTGCCAGCAGCTTCACAGGGTATAGCAATCAGCCCCAGCATTTT. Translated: CASSFTGYSNQPQHF.

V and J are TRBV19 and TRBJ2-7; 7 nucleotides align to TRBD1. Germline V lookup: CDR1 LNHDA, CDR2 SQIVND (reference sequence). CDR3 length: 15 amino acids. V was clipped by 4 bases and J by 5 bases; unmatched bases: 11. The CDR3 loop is CASSTPTGKPNEQYF. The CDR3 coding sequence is TGTGCCAGTAGTACCCCGACAGGGAAACCCAACGAGCAGTACTTC.

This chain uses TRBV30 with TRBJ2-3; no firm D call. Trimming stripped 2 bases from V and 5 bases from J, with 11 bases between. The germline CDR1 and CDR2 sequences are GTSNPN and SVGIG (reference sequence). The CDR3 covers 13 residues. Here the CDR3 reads CAWSTNDEDTQYF. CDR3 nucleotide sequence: TGTGCCTGGAGTACAAACGATGAAGATACGCAGTATTTT.

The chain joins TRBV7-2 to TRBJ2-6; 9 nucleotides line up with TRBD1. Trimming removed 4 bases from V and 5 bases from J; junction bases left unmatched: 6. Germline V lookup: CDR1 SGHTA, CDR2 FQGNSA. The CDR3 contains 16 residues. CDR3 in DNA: TGTGCCAGCAGCTACGGGACAGGGATATGGGCCAACGTCCTGACTTTC. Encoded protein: CASSYGTGIWANVLTF.

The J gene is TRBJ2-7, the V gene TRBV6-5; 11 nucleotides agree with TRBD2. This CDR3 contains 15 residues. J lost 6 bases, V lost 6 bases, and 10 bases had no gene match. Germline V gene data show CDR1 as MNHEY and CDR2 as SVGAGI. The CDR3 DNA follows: TGTGCCAGCAGAGACCTTAGCGGGAGGGCCCCCGAGCAGTACTTC. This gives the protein CASRDLSGRAPEQYF.

CDR3 residues: CASSFNPANYGYTF. The DNA for the CDR3 is TGTGCCAGCAGCTTTAACCCAGCTAACTATGGCTACACCTTC. The chain couples TRBV7-2 to TRBJ1-2, with D hard to call. In germline, CDR1 is SGHTA, CDR2 FQGNSA. Trimming stripped 3 bases from V and 0 bases from J, with 8 bases between. This CDR3 spans 14 amino acids.

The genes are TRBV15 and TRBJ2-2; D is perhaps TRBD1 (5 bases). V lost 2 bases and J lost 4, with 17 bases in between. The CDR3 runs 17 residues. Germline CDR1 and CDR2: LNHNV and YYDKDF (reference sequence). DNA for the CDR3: TGTGCCACCAGCAGACCGCCTAGGCAGGGCGTCACCGGGGAGCTGTTTTTT. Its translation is CATSRPPRQGVTGELFF.